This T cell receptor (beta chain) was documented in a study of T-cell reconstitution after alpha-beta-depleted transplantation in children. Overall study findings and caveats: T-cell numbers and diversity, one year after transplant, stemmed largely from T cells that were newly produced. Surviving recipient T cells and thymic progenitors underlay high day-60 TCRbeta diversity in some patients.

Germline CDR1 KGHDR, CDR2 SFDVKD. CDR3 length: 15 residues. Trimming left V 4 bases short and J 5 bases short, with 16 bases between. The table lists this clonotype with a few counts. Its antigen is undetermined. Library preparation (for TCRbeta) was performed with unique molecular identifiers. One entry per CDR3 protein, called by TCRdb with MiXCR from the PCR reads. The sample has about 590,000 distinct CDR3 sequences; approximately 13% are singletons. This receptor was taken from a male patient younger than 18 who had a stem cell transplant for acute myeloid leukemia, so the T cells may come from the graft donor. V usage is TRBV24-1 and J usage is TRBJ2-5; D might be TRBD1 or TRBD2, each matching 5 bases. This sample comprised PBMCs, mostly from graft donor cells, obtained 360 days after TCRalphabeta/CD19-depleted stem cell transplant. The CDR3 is CATSDLTRGGETQYF. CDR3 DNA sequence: TGTGCCACCAGTGACCTTACTAGGGGTGGGGAGACCCAGTACTTC.